This TCR beta chain was sequenced for a study of prognosis after radiotherapy for stage I lung cancer. Study details: Non-small cell lung cancer patients were all deemed medically inoperable.

To note about this clonotype: Its target is not known.

The study's findings and limits: With medians of approximately 9,100 versus 7,200, unique TCR clone counts fell after stereotactic body radiation therapy.

Two rounds of multiplex PCR amplified TCR beta CDR3 from genomic DNA. The authors ran first-round PCR with primers specific to each TRBV and TRBJ gene. TCRdb processed the multiplex PCR reads anew with MiXCR; each CDR3 protein has one entry. The table records roughly 30,000 distinct CDR3 sequences, approximately 38% of them present only once. This TCR was sampled from a donor older than 45 with non-small cell lung cancer. This specimen was PBMCs, taken before or after stereotactic body radiation therapy (not recorded which).

The CDR3 loop is CSANGLAGNEQYF. CDR3 DNA: TGCAGTGCTAACGGACTAGCGGGAAACGAGCAGTACTTC. This chain joins TRBV20-1 and TRBJ2-7; 12 nucleotides match TRBD2. From germline, CDR1 is DFQATT and CDR2 SNEGSKA (reference sequence). The CDR3 is 13 amino acids. The V segment lost 4 bases and the J segment 5 bases; nucleotides outside the gene matches: 3.